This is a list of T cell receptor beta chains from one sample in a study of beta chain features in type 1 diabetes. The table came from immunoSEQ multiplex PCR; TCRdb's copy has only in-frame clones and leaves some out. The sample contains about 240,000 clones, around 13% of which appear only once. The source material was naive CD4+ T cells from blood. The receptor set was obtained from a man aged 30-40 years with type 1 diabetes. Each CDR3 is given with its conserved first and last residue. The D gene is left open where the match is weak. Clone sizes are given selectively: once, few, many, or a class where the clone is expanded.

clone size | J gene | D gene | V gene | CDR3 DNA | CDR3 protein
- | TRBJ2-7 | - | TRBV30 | TGTGCCTGGAGTGTACCCACCAGGGTCTACGAGCAGTACTTC | CAWSVPTRVYEQYF
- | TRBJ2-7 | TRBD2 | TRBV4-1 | TGCGCCAGCAGCCAAGATAAAGCGGGAGCGGCCTACGAGCAGTACTTC | CASSQDKAGAAYEQYF
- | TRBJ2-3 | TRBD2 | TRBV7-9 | TGTGCCAGCAGCTTGGCTAGCGGATCCACAGATACGCAGTATTTT | CASSLASGSTDTQYF
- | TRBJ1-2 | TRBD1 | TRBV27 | TGTGCCAGCAGTTGGGGACAGAACAACTATGGCTACACCTTC | CASSWGQNNYGYTF
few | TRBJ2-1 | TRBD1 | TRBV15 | TGTGCCACCAGCACCCGTCAGGGGGCCTACAATGAGCAGTTCTTC | CATSTRQGAYNEQFF
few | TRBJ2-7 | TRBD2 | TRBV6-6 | TGTGCCAGCAGTTACTCCGGACTAGGGTCAGGGGAGCAGTACTTC | CASSYSGLGSGEQYF
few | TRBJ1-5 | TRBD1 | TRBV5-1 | TGCGCCAGCAGCTTCACAACAGGGGATCAGCCCCAGCATTTT | CASSFTTGDQPQHF
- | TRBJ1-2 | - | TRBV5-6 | TGTGCCAGCAGCTATGGGGACAACTTACTTAACTATGGCTACACCTTC | CASSYGDNLLNYGYTF
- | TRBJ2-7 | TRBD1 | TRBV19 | TGTGCCAGTAGTATAAAGCGACAGGGCTCCTACGAGCAGTACTTC | CASSIKRQGSYEQYF
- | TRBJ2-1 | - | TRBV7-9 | TGTGCCAGCAGCTTAGGGGGGCACCAAATTAACAATGAGCAGTTCTTC | CASSLGGHQINNEQFF
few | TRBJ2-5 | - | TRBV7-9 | TGTGCCAGCTCCGGAGCGGAGACCCAGTACTTC | CASSGAETQYF
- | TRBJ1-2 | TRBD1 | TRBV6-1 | TGTGCCAGCAGACAGGGGAACTATGGCTACACCTTC | CASRQGNYGYTF
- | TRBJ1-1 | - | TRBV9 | TGTGCCAGCAGCGTAGGGCGGGGATGGGGCACTGAAGCTTTCTTT | CASSVGRGWGTEAFF
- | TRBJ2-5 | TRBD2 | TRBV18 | TGTGCCAGCTCACCGCCGGGACTAGCTCTGAGGCAAGAGACCCAGTACTTC | CASSPPGLALRQETQYF
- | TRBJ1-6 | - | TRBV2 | TGTGCCAGCATGGAACAGTCCGGTTCACCCCTCCACTTT | CASMEQSGSPLHF
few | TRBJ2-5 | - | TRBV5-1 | TGCGCCAGCAGCTTGGCCCAGGGTGGGCAAGAGACCCAGTACTTC | CASSLAQGGQETQYF
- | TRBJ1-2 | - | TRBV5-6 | TGTGCCAGCAGCCCCGGCCTGGGAGGTGGTGGCTACACCTTC | CASSPGLGGGGYTF
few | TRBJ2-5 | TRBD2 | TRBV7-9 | TGTGCCAGCAGCCCCGGACTAGCGGAGCAAGAGACCCAGTACTTC | CASSPGLAEQETQYF
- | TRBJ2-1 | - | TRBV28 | TGTGCCGGCGGCACAGGTTACAATGAGCAGTTCTTC | CAGGTGYNEQFF
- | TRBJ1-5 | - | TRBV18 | TGTGCCAACTCTACAGGGCGCAATCAGCCCCAGCATTTT | CANSTGRNQPQHF
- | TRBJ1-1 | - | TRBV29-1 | TGCAGCGTTGAAGATCCTTTGGACTTTTGGAACACTGAAGCTTTCTTT | CSVEDPLDFWNTEAFF
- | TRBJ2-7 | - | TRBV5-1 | TGCGCCAGCAGCTTGGCCCCGAGCTACGAGCAGTACTTC | CASSLAPSYEQYF
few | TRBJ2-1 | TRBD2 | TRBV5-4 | TGTGCCAGCAGCTTTAGCCGGACTAGCGGGAGTGGTGAGCAGTTCTTC | CASSFSRTSGSGEQFF
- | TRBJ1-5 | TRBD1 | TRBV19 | TGTGCCAGTAGTATGGGGGACAGCCTTATTGGCAATCAGCCCCAGCATTTT | CASSMGDSLIGNQPQHF